The source of this T cell receptor beta chain is a study of cytomegalovirus exposure and HLA in healthy donors. Measured with immunoSEQ multiplex PCR; TCRdb has only the in-frame clones, and not every one. The sample includes about 180,000 clones, roughly 86% seen only once; the top ten take roughly 2.7%. In regard to this clone: Other DNA sequences from this sample encode an identical CDR3 as well.

Germline CDR1 reads SGHRS; CDR2 reads YFSETQ. The ends lost 4 bases at V and 2 bases at J; junction bases unmatched: 5. This CDR3 spans 14 amino acids. This chain uses TRBV5-1 with TRBJ1-1; TRBD1 aligns across 7 bases. Sequencing was performed on PBMCs. The source is a young man in good health and CMV-seropositive. CDR3 DNA sequence: TGCGCCAGCAGCGGAACAGGGGTCAACACTGAAGCTTTCTTT. Its translation is CASSGTGVNTEAFF.